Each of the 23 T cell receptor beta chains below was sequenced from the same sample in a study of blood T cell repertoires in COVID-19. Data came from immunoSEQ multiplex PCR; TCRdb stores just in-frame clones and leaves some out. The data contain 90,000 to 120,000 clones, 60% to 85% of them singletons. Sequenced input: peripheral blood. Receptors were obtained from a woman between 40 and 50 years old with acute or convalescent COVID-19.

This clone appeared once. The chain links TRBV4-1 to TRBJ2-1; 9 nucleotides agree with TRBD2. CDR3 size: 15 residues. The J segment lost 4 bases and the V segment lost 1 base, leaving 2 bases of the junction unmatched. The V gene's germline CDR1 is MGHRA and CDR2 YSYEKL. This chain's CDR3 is CASSQGLAGYNEQFF. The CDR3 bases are TGCGCCAGCAGCCAAGGCCTAGCGGGGTACAATGAGCAGTTCTTC.

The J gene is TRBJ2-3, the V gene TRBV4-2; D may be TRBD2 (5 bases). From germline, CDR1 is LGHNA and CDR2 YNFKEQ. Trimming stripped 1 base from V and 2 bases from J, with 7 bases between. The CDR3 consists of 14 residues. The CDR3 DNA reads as TGTGCCAGCAGCCAAGGAGGGTACACAGATACGCAGTATTTT. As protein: CASSQGGYTDTQYF.

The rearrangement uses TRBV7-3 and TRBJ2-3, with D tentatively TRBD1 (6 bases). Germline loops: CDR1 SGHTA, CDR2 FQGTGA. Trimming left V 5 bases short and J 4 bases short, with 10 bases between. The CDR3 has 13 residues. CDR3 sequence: CASSVQGSDTQYF. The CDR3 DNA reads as TGTGCCAGCAGCGTACAGGGTTCAGATACGCAGTATTTT. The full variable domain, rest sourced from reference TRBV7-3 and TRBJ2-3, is GAGVSQTPSNKVTEKGKYVELRCDPISGHTALYWYRQSLGQGPEFLIYFQGTGAADDSGLPNDRFFAVRPEGSVSTLKIQRTERGDSAVYLCASSVQGSDTQYFGPGTRLTVL.

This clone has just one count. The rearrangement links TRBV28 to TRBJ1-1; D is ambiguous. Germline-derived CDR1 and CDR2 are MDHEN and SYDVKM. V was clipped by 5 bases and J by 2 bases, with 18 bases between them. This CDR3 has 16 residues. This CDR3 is CASSPPPSAGNTEAFF. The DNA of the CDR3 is TGTGCCAGCAGTCCACCCCCTTCGGCGGGAAACACTGAAGCTTTCTTT.

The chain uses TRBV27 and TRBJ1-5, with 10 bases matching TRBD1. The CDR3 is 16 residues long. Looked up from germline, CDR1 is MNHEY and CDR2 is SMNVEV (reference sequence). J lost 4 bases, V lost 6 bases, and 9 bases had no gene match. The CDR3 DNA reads TGTGCCAGCAGCGACCTCGGGACAGGGGTTAATCAGCCCCAGCATTTT. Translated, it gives CASSDLGTGVNQPQHF.

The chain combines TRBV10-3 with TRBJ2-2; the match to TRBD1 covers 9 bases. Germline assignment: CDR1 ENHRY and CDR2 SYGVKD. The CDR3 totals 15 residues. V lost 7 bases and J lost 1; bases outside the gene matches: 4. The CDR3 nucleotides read TGTGCCATCAAGGGACAGGGCCTGAACACCGGGGAGCTGTTTTTT. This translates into CAIKGQGLNTGELFF.

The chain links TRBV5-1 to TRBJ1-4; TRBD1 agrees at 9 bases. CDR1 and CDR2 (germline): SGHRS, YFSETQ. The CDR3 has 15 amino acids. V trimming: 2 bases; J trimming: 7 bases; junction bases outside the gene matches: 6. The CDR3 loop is CASSLQGASGEKLFF. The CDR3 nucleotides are TGCGCCAGCAGCTTACAGGGGGCGTCCGGTGAAAAACTGTTTTTT. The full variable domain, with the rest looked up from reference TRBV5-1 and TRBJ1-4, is KAGVTQTPRYLIKTRGQQVTLSCSPISGHRSVSWYQQTPGQGLQFLFEYFSETQRNKGNFPGRFSGRQFSNSRSEMNVSTLELGDSALYLCASSLQGASGEKLFFGSGTQLSVL.

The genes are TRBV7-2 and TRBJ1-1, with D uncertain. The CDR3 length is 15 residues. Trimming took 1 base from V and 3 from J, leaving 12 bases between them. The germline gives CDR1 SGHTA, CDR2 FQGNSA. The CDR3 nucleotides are TGTGCCAGCAGCTTAGTTCGCCTAATGTACACTGAAGCTTTCTTT. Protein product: CASSLVRLMYTEAFF.

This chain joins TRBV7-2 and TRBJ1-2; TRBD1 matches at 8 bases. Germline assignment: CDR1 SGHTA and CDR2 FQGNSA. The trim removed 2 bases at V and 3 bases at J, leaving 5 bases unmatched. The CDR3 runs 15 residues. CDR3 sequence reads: CASSLTYRGDYGYTF. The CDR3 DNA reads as TGTGCCAGCAGCTTAACCTACAGGGGGGACTATGGCTACACCTTC.

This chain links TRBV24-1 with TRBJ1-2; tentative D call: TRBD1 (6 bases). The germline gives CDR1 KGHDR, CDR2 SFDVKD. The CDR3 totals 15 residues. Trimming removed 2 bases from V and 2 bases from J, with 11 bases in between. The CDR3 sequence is CATSDSGTTNYGYTF. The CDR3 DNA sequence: TGTGCCACCAGTGATTCCGGGACAACAAACTATGGCTACACCTTC.

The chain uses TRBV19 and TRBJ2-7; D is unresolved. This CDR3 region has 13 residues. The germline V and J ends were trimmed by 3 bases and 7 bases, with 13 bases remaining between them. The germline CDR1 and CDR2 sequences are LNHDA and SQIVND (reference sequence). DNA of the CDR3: TGTGCCAGTAGTATCGCCCTCGACTTGGAGCAGTACTTC. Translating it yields CASSIALDLEQYF.

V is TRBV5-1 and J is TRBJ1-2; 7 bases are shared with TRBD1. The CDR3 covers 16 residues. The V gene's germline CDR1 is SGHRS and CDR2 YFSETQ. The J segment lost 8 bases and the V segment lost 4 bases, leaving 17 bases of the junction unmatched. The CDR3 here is CASSLLMARDRIGYTF. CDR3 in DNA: TGCGCCAGCAGCCTCTTAATGGCCCGGGACAGAATAGGCTACACCTTC.

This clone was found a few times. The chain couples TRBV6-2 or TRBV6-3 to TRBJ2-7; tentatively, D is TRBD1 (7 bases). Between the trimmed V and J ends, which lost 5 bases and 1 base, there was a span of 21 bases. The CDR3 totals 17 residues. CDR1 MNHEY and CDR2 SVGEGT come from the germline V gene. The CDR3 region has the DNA TGTGCCAGCAGTAATAGACAGGGACTTGTTGGATCCTACGAGCAGTACTTC. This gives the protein CASSNRQGLVGSYEQYF.

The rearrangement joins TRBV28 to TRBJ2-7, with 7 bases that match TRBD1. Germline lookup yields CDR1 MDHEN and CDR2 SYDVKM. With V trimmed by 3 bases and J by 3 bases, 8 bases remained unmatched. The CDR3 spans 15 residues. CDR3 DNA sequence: TGTGCCAGCAGTTTCAAACACAGGGGTGGCTACGAGCAGTACTTC. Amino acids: CASSFKHRGGYEQYF.

CDR3 in amino acids: CASSPFTASTGVHYNEQFF. DNA of the CDR3: TGTGCCAGCTCACCATTCACGGCCTCGACAGGGGTCCACTACAATGAGCAGTTCTTC. V and J are TRBV18 and TRBJ2-1, with TRBD1 matching 8 bases. Germline V CDR1 and CDR2: KGHSH, LQKENI. Trimming at V came to 2 bases and at J to 3 bases, leaving 15 bases not matched to a gene. The CDR3 sequence is 19 residues long.

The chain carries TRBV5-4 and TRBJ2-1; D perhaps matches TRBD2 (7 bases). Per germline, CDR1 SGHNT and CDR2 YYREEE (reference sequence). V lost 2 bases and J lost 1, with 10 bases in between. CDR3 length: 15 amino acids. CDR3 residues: CASSLEGGSYNEQFF. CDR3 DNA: TGTGCCAGCAGCTTAGAGGGGGGGTCCTACAATGAGCAGTTCTTC.

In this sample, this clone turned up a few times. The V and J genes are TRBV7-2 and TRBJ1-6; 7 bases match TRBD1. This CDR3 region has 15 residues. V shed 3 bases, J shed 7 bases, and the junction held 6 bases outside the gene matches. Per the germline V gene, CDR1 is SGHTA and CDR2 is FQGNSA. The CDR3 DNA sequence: TGTGCCAGCAGCTTCTTCGGGACAGAAAATTCACCCCTCCACTTT. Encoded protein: CASSFFGTENSPLHF.

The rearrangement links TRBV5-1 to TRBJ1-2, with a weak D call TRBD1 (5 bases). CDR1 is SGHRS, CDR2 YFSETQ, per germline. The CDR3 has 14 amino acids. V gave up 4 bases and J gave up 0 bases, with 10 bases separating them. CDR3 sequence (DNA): TGCGCCAGCAGCCCGGGGGGAGCTAACTATGGCTACACCTTC. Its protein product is CASSPGGANYGYTF.

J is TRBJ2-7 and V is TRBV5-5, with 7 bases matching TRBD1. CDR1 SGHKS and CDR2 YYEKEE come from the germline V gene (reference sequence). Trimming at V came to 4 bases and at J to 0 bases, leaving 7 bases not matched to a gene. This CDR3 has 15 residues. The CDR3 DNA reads TGTGCCAGCAGCCCACAGGGGCATACCTCCTACGAGCAGTACTTC. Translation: CASSPQGHTSYEQYF.

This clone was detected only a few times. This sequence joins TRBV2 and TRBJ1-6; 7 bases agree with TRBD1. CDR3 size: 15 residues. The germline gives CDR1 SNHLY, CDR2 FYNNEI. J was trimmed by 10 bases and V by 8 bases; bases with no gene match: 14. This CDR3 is CASASVRQGNSPLHF. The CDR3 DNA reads TGTGCCAGCGCTTCGGTCAGACAGGGAAACTCACCCCTCCACTTT.

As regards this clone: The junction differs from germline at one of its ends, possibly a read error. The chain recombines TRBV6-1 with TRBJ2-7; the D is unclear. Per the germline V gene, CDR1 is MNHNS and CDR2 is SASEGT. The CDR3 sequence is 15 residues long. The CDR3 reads CASSEAILQSFEQYF. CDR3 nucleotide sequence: TGTGCCAGCAGTGAAGCGATCCTACAGTCCTTCGAGCAGTACTTC.

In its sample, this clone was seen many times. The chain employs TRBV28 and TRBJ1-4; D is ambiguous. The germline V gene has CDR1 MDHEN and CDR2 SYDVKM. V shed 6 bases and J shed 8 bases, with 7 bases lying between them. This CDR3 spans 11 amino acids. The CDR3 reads CASSGREKLFF. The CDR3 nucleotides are TGTGCCAGCAGCGGGAGGGAAAAACTGTTTTTT.

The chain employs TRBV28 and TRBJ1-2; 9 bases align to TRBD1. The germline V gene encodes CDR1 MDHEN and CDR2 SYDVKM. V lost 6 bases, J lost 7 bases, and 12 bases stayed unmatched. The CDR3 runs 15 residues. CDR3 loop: CASSTPGTGWVGYTF. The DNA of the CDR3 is TGTGCCAGCAGCACCCCCGGGACAGGGTGGGTTGGCTACACCTTC.